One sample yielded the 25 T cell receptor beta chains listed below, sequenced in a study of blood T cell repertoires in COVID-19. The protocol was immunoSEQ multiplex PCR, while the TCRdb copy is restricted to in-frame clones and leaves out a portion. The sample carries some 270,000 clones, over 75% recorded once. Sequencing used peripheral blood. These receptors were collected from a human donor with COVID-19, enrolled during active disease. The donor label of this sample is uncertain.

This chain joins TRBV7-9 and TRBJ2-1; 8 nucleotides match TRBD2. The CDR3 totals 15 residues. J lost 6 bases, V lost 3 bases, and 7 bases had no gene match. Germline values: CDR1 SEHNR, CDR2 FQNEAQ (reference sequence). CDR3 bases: TGTGCCAGCAGCTTCGCGGGAGGCCGAGGCAATGAGCAGTTCTTC. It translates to CASSFAGGRGNEQFF.

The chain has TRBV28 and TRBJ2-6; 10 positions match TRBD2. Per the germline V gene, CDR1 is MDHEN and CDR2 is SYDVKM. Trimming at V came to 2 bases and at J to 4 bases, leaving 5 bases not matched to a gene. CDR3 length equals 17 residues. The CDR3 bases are TGTGCCAGCAGTTTAAGTAGCGGGAGGTTGGGGGCCAACGTCCTGACTTTC. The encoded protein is CASSLSSGRLGANVLTF.

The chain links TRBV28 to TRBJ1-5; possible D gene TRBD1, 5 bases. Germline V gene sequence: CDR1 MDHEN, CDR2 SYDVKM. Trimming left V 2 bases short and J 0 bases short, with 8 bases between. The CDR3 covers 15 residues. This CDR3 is CASSLSRDSNQPQHF. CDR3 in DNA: TGTGCCAGCAGTTTAAGCAGGGATAGCAATCAGCCCCAGCATTTT. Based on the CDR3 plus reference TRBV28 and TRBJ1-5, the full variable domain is DVKVTQSSRYLVKRTGEKVFLECVQDMDHENMFWYRQDPGLGLRLIYFSYDVKMKEKGDIPEGYSVSREKKERFSLILESASTNQTSMYLCASSLSRDSNQPQHFGDGTRLSIL.

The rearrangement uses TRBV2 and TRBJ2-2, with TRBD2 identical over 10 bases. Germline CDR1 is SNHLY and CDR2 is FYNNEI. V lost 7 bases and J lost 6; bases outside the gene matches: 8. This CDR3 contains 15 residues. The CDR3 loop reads CASKERGGSPGELFF. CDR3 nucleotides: TGTGCCAGCAAGGAGCGGGGGGGATCCCCCGGGGAGCTGTTTTTT.

The CDR3 coding sequence is TGTGCCAGCACACAGGGATCCTCACCCCTCCACTTT. Translated: CASTQGSSPLHF. The V and J genes are TRBV28 and TRBJ1-6, with a weak D call TRBD1 (6 bases). The V end lost 7 bases, the J end lost 10 bases, and 11 bases lay between the germline ends. Germline assignment: CDR1 MDHEN and CDR2 SYDVKM. The CDR3 sequence is 12 residues long.

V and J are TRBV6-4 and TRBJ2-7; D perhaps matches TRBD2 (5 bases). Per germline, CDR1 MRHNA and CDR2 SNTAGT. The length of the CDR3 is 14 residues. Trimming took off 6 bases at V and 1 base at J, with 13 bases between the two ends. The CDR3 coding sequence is TGTGCCAGCAGCCCAATGGCGGGTTCCTACGAGCAGTACTTC. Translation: CASSPMAGSYEQYF.

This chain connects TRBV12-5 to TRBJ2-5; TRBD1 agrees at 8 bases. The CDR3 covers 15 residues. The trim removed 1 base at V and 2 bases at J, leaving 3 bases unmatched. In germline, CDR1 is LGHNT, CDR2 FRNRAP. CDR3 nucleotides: TGTGCTAGTGGTTTGGGGGACAGGACTCAAGAGACCCAGTACTTC. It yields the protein CASGLGDRTQETQYF.

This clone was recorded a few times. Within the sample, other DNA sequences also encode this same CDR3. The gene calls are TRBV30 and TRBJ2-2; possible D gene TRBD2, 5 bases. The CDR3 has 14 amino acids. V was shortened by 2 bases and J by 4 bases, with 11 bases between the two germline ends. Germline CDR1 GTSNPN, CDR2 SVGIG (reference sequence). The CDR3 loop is CAWSLSRGTGELFF. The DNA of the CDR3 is TGTGCCTGGAGTCTGTCCCGGGGCACCGGGGAGCTGTTTTTT.

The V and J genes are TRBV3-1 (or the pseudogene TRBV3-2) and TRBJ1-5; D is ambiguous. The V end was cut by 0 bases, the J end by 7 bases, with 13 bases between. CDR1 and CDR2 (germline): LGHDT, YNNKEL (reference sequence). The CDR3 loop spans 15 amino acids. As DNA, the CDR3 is TGTGCCAGCAGCCAAGATCTTGTCTCCGGGCAGCCCCAGCATTTT. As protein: CASSQDLVSGQPQHF.

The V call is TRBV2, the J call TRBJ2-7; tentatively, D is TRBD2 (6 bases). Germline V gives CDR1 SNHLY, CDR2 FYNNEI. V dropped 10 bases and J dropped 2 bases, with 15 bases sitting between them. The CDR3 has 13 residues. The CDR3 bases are TGTGCCAACGAACTAGCCACAACCTACGAGCAGTACTTC. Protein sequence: CANELATTYEQYF.

Written as DNA, the CDR3 is TGTGCCAGTAGTAGGTGGACAGTGAGTCGTCCCCTCCACTTT. Its translation is CASSRWTVSRPLHF. V gene TRBV19 combines with J gene TRBJ1-6, with D possibly TRBD1 on 6 matching bases. The V gene lost 4 bases and the J gene lost 13 bases, with 17 bases spanning the gap. The CDR3 is made up of 14 amino acids. Per the germline V gene, CDR1 is LNHDA and CDR2 is SQIVND (reference sequence).

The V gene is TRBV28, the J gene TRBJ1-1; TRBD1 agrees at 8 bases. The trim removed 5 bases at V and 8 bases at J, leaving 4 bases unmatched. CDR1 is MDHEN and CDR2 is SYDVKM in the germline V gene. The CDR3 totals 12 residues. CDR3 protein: CASSTRTGEAFF. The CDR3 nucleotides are TGTGCCAGCAGTACCCGGACAGGGGAAGCTTTCTTT.

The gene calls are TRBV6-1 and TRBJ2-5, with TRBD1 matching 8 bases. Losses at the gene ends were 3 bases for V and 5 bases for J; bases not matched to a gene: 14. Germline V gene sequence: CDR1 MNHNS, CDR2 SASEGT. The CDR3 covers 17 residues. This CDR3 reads CASSDLSRGQGWETQYF. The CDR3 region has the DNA TGTGCCAGCAGTGACCTCTCCAGGGGGCAGGGTTGGGAGACCCAGTACTTC.

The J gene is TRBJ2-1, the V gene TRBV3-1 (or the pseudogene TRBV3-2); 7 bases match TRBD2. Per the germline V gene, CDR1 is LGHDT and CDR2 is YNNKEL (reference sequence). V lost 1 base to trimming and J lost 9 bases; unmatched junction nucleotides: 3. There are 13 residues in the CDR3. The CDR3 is CASSQARGVEQFF. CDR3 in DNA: TGTGCCAGCAGCCAAGCCCGGGGGGTTGAGCAGTTCTTC.

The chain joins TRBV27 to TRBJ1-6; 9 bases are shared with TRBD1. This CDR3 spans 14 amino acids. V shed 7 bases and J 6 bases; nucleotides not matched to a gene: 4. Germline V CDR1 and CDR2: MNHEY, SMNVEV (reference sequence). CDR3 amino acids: CASKTGGSNSPLHF. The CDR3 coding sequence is TGTGCCAGCAAGACAGGGGGGTCTAATTCACCCCTCCACTTT.

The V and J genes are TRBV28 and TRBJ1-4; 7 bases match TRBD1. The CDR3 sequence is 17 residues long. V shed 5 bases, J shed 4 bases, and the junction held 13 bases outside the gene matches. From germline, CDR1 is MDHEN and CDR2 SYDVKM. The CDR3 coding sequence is TGTGCCAGCAGTCTACAACAGGGGCCGCTGCTTAATGAAAAACTGTTTTTT. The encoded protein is CASSLQQGPLLNEKLFF.

The CDR3 coding sequence is TGTGCCAGCTCGTGGGACAGCTCCTATAATTCACCCCTCCACTTT. Encoded protein: CASSWDSSYNSPLHF. The chain joins TRBV18 to TRBJ1-6, with TRBD1 matching over 7 bases. V dropped 6 bases and J dropped 0; count of bases not matched to a gene: 2. Germline-derived CDR1 and CDR2 are KGHSH and LQKENI. This CDR3 spans 15 amino acids.

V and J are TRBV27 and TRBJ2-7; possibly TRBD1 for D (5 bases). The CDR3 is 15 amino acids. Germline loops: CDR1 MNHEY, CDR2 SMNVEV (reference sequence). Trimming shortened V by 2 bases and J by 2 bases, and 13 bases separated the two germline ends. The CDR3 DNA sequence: TGTGCCAGCAGTTTAAGGACAACCGCAACCTACGAGCAGTACTTC. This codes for CASSLRTTATYEQYF.

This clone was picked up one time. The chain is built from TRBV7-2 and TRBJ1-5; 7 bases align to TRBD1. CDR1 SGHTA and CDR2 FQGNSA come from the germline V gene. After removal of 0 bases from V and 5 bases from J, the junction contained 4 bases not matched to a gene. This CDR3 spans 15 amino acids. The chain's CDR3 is CASSLAQGWYQPQHF. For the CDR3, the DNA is TGTGCCAGCAGCTTAGCACAGGGGTGGTATCAGCCCCAGCATTTT. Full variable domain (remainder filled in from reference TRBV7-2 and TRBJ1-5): GAGVSQSPSNKVTEKGKDVELRCDPISGHTALYWYRQSLGQGLEFLIYFQGNSAPDKSGLPSDRFSAERTGGSVSTLTIQRTQQEDSAVYLCASSLAQGWYQPQHFGDGTRLSIL.

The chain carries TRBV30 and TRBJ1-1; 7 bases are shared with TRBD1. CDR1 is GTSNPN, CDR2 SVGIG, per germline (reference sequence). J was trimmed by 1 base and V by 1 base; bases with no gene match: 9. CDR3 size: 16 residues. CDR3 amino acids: CAWSAIPGQRNTEAFF. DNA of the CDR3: TGTGCCTGGAGTGCGATACCGGGACAGCGGAACACTGAAGCTTTCTTT.

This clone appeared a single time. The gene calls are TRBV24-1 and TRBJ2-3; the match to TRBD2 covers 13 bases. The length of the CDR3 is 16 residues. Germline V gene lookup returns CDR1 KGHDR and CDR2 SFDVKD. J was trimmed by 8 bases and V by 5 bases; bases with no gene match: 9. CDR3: CATSGGTSGTFGTQYF. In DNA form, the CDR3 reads TGTGCCACCAGTGGGGGGACTAGCGGGACATTTGGTACGCAGTATTTT.

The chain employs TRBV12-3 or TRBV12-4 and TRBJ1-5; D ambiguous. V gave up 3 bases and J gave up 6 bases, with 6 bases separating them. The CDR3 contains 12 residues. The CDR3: CASSLLGQPQHF. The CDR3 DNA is TGTGCCAGCAGTTTGCTCGGTCAGCCCCAGCATTTT.

The DNA of the CDR3 is TGCGCCAGCAGCCCGGGGACAGGCCGAGCGGCAGATACGCAGTATTTT. Protein sequence: CASSPGTGRAADTQYF. The chain uses TRBV5-1 and TRBJ2-3; 8 bases line up with TRBD1. CDR3 length: 16 amino acids. The trim removed 4 bases at V and 4 bases at J, leaving 11 bases unmatched. Germline V CDR1 and CDR2: SGHRS, YFSETQ.

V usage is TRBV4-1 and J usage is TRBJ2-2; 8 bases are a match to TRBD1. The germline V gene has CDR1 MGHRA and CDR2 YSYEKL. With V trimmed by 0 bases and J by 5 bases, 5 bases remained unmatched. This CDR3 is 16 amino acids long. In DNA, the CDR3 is TGCGCCAGCAGCCAAGAAGGACAGGGTTGGACCGGGGAGCTGTTTTTT. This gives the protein CASSQEGQGWTGELFF.

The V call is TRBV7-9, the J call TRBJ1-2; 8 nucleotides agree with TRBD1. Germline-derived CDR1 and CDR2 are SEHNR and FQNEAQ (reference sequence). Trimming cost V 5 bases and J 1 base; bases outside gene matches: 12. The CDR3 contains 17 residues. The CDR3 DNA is TGTGCCAGCAGCCCCGATGGGACAGGCCGTATTAACTATGGCTACACCTTC. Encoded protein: CASSPDGTGRINYGYTF. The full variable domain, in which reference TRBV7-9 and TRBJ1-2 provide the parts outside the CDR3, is DTGVSQNPRHKITKRGQNVTFRCDPISEHNRLYWYRQTLGQGPEFLTYFQNEAQLEKSRLLSDRFSAERPKGSFSTLEIQRTEQGDSAMYLCASSPDGTGRINYGYTFGSGTRLTVV.